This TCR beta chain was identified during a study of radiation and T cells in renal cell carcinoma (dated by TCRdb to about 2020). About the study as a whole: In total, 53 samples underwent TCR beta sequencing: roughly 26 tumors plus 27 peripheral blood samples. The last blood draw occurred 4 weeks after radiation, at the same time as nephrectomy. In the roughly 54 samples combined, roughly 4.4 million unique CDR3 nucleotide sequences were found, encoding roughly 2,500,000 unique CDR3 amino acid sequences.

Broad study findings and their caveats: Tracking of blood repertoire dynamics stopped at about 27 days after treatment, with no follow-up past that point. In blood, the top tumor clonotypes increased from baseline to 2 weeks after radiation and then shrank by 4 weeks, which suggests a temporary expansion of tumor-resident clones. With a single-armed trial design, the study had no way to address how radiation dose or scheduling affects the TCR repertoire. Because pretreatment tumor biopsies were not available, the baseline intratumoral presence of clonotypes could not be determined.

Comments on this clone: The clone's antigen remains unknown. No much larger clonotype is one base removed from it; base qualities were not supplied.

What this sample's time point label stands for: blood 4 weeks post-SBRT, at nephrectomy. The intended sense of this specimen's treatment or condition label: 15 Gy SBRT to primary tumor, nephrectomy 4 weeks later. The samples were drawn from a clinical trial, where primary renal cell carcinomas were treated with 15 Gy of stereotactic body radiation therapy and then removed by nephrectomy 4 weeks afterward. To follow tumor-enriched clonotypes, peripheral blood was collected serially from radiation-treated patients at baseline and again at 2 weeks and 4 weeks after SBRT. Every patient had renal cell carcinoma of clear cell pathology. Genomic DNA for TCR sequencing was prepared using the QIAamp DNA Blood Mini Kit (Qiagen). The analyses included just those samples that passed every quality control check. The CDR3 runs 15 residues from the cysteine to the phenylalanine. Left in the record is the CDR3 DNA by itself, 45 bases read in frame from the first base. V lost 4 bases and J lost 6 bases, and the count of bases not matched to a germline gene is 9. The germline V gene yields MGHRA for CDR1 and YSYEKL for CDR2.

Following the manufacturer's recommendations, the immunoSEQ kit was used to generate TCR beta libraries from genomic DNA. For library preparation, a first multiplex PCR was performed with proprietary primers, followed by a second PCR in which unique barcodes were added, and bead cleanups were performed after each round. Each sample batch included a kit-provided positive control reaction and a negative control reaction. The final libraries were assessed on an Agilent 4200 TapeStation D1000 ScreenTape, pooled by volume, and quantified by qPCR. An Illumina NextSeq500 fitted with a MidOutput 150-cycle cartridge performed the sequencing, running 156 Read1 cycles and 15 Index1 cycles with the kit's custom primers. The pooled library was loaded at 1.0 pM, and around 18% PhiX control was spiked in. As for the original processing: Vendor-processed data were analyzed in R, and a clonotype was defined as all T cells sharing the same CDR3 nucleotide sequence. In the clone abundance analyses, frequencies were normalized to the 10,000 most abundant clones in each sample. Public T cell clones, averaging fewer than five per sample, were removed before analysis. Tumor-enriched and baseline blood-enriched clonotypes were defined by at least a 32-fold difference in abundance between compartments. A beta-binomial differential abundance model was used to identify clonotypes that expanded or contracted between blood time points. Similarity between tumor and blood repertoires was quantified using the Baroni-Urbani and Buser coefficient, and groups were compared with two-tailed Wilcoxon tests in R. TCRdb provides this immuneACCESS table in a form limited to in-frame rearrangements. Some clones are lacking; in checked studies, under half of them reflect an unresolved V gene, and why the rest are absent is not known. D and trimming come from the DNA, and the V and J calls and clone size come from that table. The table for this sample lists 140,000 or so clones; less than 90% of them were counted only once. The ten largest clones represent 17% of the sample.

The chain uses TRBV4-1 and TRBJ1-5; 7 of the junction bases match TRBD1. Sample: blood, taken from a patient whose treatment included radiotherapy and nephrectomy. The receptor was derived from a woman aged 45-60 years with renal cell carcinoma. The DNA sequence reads TGCGCCAGCAGCCCCTTGGAAGGGGGCGGTCAGCCCCAGCATTTT. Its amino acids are CASSPLEGGGQPQHF.